Listed here are 2 T cell receptor beta chains from one sample, sequenced in a study of OX40 agonist ivuxolimab in advanced cancers. The protocol was immunoSEQ multiplex PCR, while the TCRdb copy is restricted to in-frame clones and leaves out a portion. The profile shows over 45,000 clones, roughly 81% of them singletons. The sequencing used CD4+ or CD8+ T cells sorted from blood, collected in a trial of the OX40 agonist ivuxolimab. All receptors come from an adult with an advanced solid tumor such as melanoma, head and neck, liver or kidney cancer.

The CDR3 loop reads CASTETANSPLHF. The CDR3 DNA reads TGTGCCAGCACGGAAACAGCTAATTCACCCCTCCACTTT. V gene TRBV6-1 combines with J gene TRBJ1-6; D gene ambiguous. The CDR3 has 13 residues. The germline gives CDR1 MNHNS, CDR2 SASEGT. The V end was cut by 7 bases, the J end by 6 bases, with 10 bases between.

V and J are TRBV30 and TRBJ2-5; D possibly corresponds to TRBD2 (6 bases). The germline V gene has CDR1 GTSNPN and CDR2 SVGIG (reference sequence). The CDR3 spans 11 residues. V was pared by 2 bases and J by 11 bases, with 12 bases between. The CDR3 sequence: CAWSTGGQQYF. The CDR3 DNA is TGTGCCTGGAGTACAGGAGGGCAGCAGTACTTC.